The T cell receptor beta chain under discussion was sequenced for a study of blood T cell repertoires in COVID-19. On the study more broadly: Specimens from acute and convalescent COVID-19 originated in the United States, Italy and Spain. The cDNA or gDNA used as material had been derived from T cells, B-cell-depleted T cells, or PBMCs.

J was trimmed by 7 bases and V by 1 base; bases with no gene match: 8. Germline values: CDR1 SGHDT, CDR2 YYEEEE. The CDR3 totals 15 residues. Authors' processing steps: Amplification of reference gene primers provided the estimated nucleated cell counts. Assay: immunoSEQ multiplex PCR; the TCRdb copy retains only in-frame clones and omits some. V and J calls plus clone size are reproduced from that table; the DNA served to infer D and trimming. The repertoire holds some 46,000 clones, with 85% to 90% as singletons. The chain has TRBV5-6 and TRBJ2-5; 9 bases match TRBD2. The TCR was taken from a human donor in a cohort sampled during active COVID-19. Sequencing used peripheral blood. This CDR3 reads CASSLRAGGRGTQYF. CDR3 DNA: TGTGCCAGCAGCTTGAGAGCGGGAGGCCGGGGGACCCAGTACTTC.